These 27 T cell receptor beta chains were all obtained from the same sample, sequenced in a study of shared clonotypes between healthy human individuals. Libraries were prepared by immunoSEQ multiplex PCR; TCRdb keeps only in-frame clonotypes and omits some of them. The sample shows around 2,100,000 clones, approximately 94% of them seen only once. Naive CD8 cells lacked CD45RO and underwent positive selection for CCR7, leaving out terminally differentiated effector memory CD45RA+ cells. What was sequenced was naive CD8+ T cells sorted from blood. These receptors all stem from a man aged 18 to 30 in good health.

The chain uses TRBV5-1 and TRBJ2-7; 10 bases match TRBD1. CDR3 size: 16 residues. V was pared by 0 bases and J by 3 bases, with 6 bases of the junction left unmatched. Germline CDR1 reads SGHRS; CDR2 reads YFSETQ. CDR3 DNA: TGCGCCAGCAGCTTGGCGGCAGGACAGGGGGTCTACGAGCAGTACTTC. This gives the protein CASSLAAGQGVYEQYF.

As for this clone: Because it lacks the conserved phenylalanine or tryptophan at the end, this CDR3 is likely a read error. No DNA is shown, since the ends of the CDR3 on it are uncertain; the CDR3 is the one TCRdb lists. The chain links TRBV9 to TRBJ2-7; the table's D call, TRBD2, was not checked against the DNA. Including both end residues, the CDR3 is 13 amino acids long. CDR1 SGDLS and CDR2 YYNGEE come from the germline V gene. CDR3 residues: CASSAGTSGGAEM.

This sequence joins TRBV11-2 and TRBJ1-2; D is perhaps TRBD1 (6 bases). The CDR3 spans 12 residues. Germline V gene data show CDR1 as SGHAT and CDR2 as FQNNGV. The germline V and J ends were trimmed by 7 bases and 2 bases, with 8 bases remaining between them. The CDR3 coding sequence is TGTGCCAGCACCCAGGGGAACTATGGCTACACCTTC. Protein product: CASTQGNYGYTF. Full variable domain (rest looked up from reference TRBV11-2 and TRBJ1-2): EAGVAQSPRYKIIEKRQSVAFWCNPISGHATLYWYQQILGQGPKLLIQFQNNGVVDDSQLPKDRFSAERLKGVDSTLKIQPAKLEDSAVYLCASTQGNYGYTFGSGTRLTVV.

Here the CDR3 reads CSVERTSGHGSAYEQYF. The CDR3 DNA is TGCAGCGTTGAGAGGACTAGCGGACATGGCTCAGCCTACGAGCAGTACTTC. The gene calls are TRBV29-1 and TRBJ2-7; TRBD2 agrees at 10 bases. The CDR3 is 17 amino acids. V was clipped by 3 bases and J by 2 bases; unmatched bases: 13. The germline CDR1 and CDR2 sequences are SQVTM and ANQGSEA.

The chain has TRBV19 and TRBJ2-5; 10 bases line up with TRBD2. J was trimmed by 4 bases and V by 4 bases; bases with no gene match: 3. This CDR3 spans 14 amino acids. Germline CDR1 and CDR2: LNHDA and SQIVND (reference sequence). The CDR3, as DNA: TGTGCCAGTAGTACCAGCGGGGGGGCAGAGACCCAGTACTTC. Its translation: CASSTSGGAETQYF.

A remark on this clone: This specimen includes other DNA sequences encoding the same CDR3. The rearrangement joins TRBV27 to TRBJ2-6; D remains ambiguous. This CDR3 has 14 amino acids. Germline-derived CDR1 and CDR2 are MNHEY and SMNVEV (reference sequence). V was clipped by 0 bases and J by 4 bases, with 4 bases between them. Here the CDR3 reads CASSLSSGANVLTF. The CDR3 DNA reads TGTGCCAGCAGTTTATCATCAGGGGCCAACGTCCTGACTTTC.

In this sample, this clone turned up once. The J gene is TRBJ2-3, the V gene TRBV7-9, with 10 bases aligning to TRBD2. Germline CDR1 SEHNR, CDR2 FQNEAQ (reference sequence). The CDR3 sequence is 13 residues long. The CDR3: CACPLAGADTQYF. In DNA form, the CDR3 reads TGTGCGTGTCCCCTAGCGGGAGCCGATACGCAGTATTTT.

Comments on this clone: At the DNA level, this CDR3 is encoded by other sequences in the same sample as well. CDR3 in amino acids: CASSLTQNTEAFF. The DNA for the CDR3 is TGTGCCAGCAGCTTGACCCAGAACACTGAAGCTTTCTTT. The chain carries TRBV5-5 and TRBJ1-1, with unresolved D. CDR3 length equals 13 residues. The ends were cut back, 1 base at V and 1 base at J, with 5 bases in the middle. CDR1 and CDR2 (germline): SGHKS, YYEKEE (reference sequence).

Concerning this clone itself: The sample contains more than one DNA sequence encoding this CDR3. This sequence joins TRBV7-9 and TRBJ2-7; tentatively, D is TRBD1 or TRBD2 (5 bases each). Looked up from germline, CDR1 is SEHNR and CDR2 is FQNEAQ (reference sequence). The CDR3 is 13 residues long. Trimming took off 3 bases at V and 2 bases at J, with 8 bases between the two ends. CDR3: CASSFGGTYEQYF. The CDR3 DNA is TGTGCCAGCAGCTTTGGGGGAACCTACGAGCAGTACTTC. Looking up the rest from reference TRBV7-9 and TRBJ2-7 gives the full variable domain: DTGVSQNPRHKITKRGQNVTFRCDPISEHNRLYWYRQTLGQGPEFLTYFQNEAQLEKSRLLSDRFSAERPKGSFSTLEIQRTEQGDSAMYLCASSFGGTYEQYFGPGTRLTVT.

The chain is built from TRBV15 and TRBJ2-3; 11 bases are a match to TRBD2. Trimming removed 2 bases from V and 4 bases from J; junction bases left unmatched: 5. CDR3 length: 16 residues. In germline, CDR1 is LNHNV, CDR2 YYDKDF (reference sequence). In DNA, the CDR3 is TGTGCCACCAGCAGATTAGCGGGAGGGTTCTCAGATACGCAGTATTTT. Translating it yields CATSRLAGGFSDTQYF. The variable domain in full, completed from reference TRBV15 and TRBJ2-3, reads DAMVIQNPRYQVTQFGKPVTLSCSQTLNHNVMYWYQQKSSQAPKLLFHYYDKDFNNEADTPDNFQSRRPNTSFCFLDIRSPGLGDTAMYLCATSRLAGGFSDTQYFGPGTRLTVL.

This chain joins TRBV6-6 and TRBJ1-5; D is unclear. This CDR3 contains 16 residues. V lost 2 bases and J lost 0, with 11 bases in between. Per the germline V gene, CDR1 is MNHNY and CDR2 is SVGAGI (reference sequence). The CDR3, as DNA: TGTGCCAGCAGTTACCCCGACTCGTATAGCAATCAGCCCCAGCATTTT. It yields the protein CASSYPDSYSNQPQHF.

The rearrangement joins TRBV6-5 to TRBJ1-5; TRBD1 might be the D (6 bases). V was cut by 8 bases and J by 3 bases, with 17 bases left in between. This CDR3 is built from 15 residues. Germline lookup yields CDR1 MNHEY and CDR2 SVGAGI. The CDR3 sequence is CASRDVSGANQPQHF. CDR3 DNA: TGTGCCAGCCGGGATGTTTCAGGGGCCAATCAGCCCCAGCATTTT.

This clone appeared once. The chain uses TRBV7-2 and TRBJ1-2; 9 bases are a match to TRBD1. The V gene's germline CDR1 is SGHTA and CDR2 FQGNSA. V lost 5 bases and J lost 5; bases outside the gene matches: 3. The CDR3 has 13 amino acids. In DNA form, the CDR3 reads TGTGCCAGCAGCCAGGGACAGGGTTATGGCTACACCTTC. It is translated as CASSQGQGYGYTF.

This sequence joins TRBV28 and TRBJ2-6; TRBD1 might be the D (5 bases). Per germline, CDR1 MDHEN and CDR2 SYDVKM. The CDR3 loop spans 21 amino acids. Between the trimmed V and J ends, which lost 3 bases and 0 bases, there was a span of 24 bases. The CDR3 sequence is CASSFPGSGFPQSSGANVLTF. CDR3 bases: TGTGCCAGCAGTTTCCCAGGCTCAGGGTTTCCGCAGAGCTCTGGGGCCAACGTCCTGACTTTC.

DNA for the CDR3: TGTGCCAGTACCGGGGTAAGCTCTGGGGCCAACGTCCTGACTTTC. As protein: CASTGVSSGANVLTF. The chain combines TRBV19 with TRBJ2-6; tentative D call: TRBD2 (5 bases). V lost 7 bases to trimming and J lost 0 bases, with 10 bases between them. This CDR3 comprises 15 residues. Looked up from germline, CDR1 is LNHDA and CDR2 is SQIVND (reference sequence).

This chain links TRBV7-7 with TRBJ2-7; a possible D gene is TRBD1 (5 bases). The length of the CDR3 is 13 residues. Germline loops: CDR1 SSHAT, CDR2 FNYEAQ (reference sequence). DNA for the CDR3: TGTGTTAGCAGCTTAAGTCAGGGTAACGAGCAGTACTTC. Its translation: CVSSLSQGNEQYF.

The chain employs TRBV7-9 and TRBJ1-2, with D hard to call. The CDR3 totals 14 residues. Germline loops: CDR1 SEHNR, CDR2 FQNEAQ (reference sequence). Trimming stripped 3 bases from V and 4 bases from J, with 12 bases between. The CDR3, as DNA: TGTGCCAGCAGCTTTCTAAGGGTTGGCTATGGCTACACCTTC. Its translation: CASSFLRVGYGYTF. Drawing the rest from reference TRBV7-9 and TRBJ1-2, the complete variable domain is DTGVSQNPRHKITKRGQNVTFRCDPISEHNRLYWYRQTLGQGPEFLTYFQNEAQLEKSRLLSDRFSAERPKGSFSTLEIQRTEQGDSAMYLCASSFLRVGYGYTFGSGTRLTVV.

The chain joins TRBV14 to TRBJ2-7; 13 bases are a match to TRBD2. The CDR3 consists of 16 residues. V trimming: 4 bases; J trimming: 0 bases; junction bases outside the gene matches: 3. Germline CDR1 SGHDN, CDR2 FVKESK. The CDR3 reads CASSRGLAGSSYEQYF. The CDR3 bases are TGTGCCAGCAGCCGGGGACTAGCGGGGAGCTCCTACGAGCAGTACTTC.

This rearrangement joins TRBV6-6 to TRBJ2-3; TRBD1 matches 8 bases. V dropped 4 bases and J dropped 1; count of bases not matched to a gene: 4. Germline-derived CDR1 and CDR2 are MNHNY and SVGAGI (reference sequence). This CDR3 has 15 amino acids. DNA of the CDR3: TGTGCCAGCAGTTTCCAGGGGGCTCGCACAGATACGCAGTATTTT. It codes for CASSFQGARTDTQYF.

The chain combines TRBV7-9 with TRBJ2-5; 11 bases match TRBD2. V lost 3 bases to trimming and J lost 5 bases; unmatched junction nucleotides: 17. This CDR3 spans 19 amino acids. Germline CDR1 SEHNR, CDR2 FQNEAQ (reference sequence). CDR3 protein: CASSFGTSGGPEVSETQYF. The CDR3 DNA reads TGTGCCAGCAGCTTTGGCACTAGCGGGGGCCCTGAGGTATCGGAGACCCAGTACTTC.

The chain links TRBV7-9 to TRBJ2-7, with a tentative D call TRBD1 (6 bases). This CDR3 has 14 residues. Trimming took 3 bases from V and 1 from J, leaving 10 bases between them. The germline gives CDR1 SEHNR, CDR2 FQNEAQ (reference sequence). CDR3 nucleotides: TGTGCCAGCAGCTTTGCAGACAGGTCCTACGAGCAGTACTTC. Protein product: CASSFADRSYEQYF. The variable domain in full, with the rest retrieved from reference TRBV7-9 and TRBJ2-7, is DTGVSQNPRHKITKRGQNVTFRCDPISEHNRLYWYRQTLGQGPEFLTYFQNEAQLEKSRLLSDRFSAERPKGSFSTLEIQRTEQGDSAMYLCASSFADRSYEQYFGPGTRLTVT.

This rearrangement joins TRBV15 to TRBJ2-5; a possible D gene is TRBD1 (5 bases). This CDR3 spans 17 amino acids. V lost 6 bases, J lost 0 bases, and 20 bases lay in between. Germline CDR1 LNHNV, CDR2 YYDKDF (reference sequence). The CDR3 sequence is CATREKGEYGYQETQYF. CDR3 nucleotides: TGTGCCACCAGAGAAAAAGGGGAATATGGGTACCAAGAGACCCAGTACTTC.

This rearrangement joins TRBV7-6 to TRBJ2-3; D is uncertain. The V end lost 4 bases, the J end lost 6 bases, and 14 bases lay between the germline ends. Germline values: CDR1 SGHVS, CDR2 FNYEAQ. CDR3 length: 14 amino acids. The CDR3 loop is CASSSLGSLDTQYF. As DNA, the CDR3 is TGTGCCAGCAGCTCACTGGGTTCTTTGGATACGCAGTATTTT.

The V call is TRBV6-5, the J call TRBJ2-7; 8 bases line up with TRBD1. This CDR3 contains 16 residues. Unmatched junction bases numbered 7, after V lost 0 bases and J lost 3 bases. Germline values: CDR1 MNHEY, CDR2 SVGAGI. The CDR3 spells CASSYSTGQVFYEQYF. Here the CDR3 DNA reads TGTGCCAGCAGTTACTCGACGGGACAGGTTTTCTACGAGCAGTACTTC.

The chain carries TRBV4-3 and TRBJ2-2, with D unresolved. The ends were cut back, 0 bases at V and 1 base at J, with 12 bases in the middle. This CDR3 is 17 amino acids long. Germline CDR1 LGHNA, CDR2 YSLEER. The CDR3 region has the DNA TGCGCCAGCAGCCAAGATTTGGGAATTCGGAACACCGGGGAGCTGTTTTTT. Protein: CASSQDLGIRNTGELFF.

CDR3 nucleotides: TGTGCCAGCAGCTTATTAGGGAGAGAGACCCAGTACTTC. Translated, it gives CASSLLGRETQYF. The V call is TRBV13, the J call TRBJ2-5, with a tentative D call TRBD2 (5 bases). The CDR3 has 13 residues. Germline CDR1 is PRHDT and CDR2 is FYEKMQ (reference sequence). V was cut by 2 bases and J by 4 bases, with 8 bases left in between.

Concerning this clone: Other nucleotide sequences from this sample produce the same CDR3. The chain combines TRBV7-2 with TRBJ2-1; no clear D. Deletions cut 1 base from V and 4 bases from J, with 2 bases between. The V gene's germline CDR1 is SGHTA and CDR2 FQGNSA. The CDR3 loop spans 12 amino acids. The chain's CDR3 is CASSLDYNEQFF. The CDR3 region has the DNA TGTGCCAGCAGCTTAGATTACAATGAGCAGTTCTTC.